These 18 T cell receptor beta chains were all obtained from the same sample, sequenced in a study of T cells in localized non-small cell lung cancer. Data came from immunoSEQ multiplex PCR; TCRdb stores just in-frame clones and leaves some out. The table has around 67,000 clones, 75% to 90% seen once; the top ten hold over 1.5%. Here the sequenced sample was peripheral blood, taken before any cancer treatment. These TCRs come from a woman aged 35 to 69 with stage I lung adenocarcinoma.

The V gene is TRBV4-3, the J gene TRBJ1-2, with D possibly being TRBD1 (5 bases). Germline CDR1 reads LGHNA; CDR2 reads YSLEER. V lost 0 bases, J lost 4 bases, and 12 bases lay in between. The CDR3 is made up of 15 amino acids. This CDR3 is CASSQDQGGGYGYTF. The CDR3 bases are TGCGCCAGCAGCCAAGATCAGGGAGGAGGCTATGGCTACACCTTC.

CDR3 sequence (DNA): TGCGCCAGCAGCCCAGACGGCGCCGTCGGATATCAGCCCCAGCATTTT. Amino acid sequence: CASSPDGAVGYQPQHF. The chain recombines TRBV5-1 with TRBJ1-5, with no clear D. V dropped 4 bases and J dropped 5 bases, with 19 bases sitting between them. Germline loops: CDR1 SGHRS, CDR2 YFSETQ. The CDR3 length is 16 residues.

The V gene is TRBV9, the J gene TRBJ1-6; D is undetermined. V lost 2 bases and J lost 2, with 11 bases in between. The CDR3 runs 16 residues. CDR1 and CDR2 (germline): SGDLS, YYNGEE. The CDR3: CASSVQTDPYNSPLHF. CDR3 coding DNA: TGTGCCAGCAGCGTCCAAACAGACCCCTATAATTCACCCCTCCACTTT.

V gene TRBV29-1 combines with J gene TRBJ2-5; D may be TRBD2 (6 bases). The CDR3 runs to 12 residues. In germline, CDR1 is SQVTM, CDR2 ANQGSEA. Trimming took 4 bases from V and 7 from J, leaving 13 bases between them. The CDR3 reads CSVGRRETTQYF. CDR3 coding DNA: TGCAGCGTTGGCAGGAGGGAGACGACCCAGTACTTC.

Concerning this clone: Compared with germline, one end of the junction differs, possibly owing to a read error. The rearrangement uses TRBV7-7 and TRBJ2-5; 9 bases are a match to TRBD1. CDR1 SSHAT and CDR2 FNYEAQ come from the germline V gene (reference sequence). The CDR3 extends over 14 amino acids. CDR3: CASSRGTGYETQYF. CDR3 DNA sequence: TGTGCTAGCAGCCGCGGGACAGGGTACGAGACCCAGTACTTC.

This chain joins TRBV9 and TRBJ2-1; 8 nucleotides match TRBD2. The CDR3 sequence is 15 residues long. V lost 0 bases and J lost 7; bases outside the gene matches: 6. Germline CDR1 is SGDLS and CDR2 is YYNGEE. CDR3 residues: CASSVVGTSINEQFF. In DNA form, the CDR3 reads TGTGCCAGCAGCGTAGTTGGGACTAGTATAAATGAGCAGTTCTTC.

This chain uses TRBV19 with TRBJ1-4, with 10 bases matching TRBD1. The V gene's germline CDR1 is LNHDA and CDR2 SQIVND (reference sequence). CDR3 size: 17 residues. The ends lost 4 bases at V and 5 bases at J; junction bases unmatched: 10. The CDR3 DNA is TGTGCCAGTAGTAAACTCCGATCGACAGGGGGCAATGAAAAACTGTTTTTT. It translates to CASSKLRSTGGNEKLFF.

The V and J genes are TRBV2 and TRBJ1-2; D gene uncertain. Per the germline V gene, CDR1 is SNHLY and CDR2 is FYNNEI. V lost 1 base and J lost 4, with 10 bases in between. This CDR3 spans 14 amino acids. The CDR3 nucleotides read TGTGCCAGCAGTGAAGGAGGCGTTTCCTATGGCTACACCTTC. This encodes CASSEGGVSYGYTF.

This rearrangement joins TRBV29-1 to TRBJ2-7; 7 nucleotides agree with TRBD1. Germline V gives CDR1 SQVTM, CDR2 ANQGSEA. The CDR3 loop spans 16 amino acids. Trimming cost V 6 bases and J 5 bases; bases outside gene matches: 19. The CDR3 nucleotides read TGCAGCGTGGCCGGCGTTCCTGAGACAGGGCTCGACGAGCAGTACTTC. This gives the protein CSVAGVPETGLDEQYF.

This chain joins TRBV5-1 and TRBJ2-3; D may be TRBD1 or TRBD2 (6 bases each). The CDR3 contains 16 residues. Per germline, CDR1 SGHRS and CDR2 YFSETQ. Trimming removed 4 bases from V and 2 bases from J, with 17 bases in between. CDR3 DNA: TGCGCCAGCAGCCCGGAGGGGGTCCCAACCACAGATACGCAGTATTTT. It encodes CASSPEGVPTTDTQYF. The complete variable domain, with remaining parts taken from reference TRBV5-1 and TRBJ2-3, reads KAGVTQTPRYLIKTRGQQVTLSCSPISGHRSVSWYQQTPGQGLQFLFEYFSETQRNKGNFPGRFSGRQFSNSRSEMNVSTLELGDSALYLCASSPEGVPTTDTQYFGPGTRLTVL.

The gene calls are TRBV5-5 and TRBJ1-2, with 7 bases identical to TRBD1. CDR3 length: 13 residues. The germline V gene encodes CDR1 SGHKS and CDR2 YYEKEE (reference sequence). J lost 3 bases, V lost 4 bases, and 3 bases had no gene match. The CDR3 spells CASSRDSYYGYTF. The DNA for the CDR3 is TGTGCCAGCAGCCGGGACAGTTACTATGGCTACACCTTC.

The chain recombines TRBV2 with TRBJ2-7, with TRBD2 matching over 7 bases. The CDR3 length is 12 residues. Trimming at V came to 2 bases and at J to 12 bases, leaving 7 bases not matched to a gene. Germline V gene data show CDR1 as SNHLY and CDR2 as FYNNEI. In DNA, the CDR3 is TGTGCCAGCAGTGAACTGGCGGGAGTCCGGTACTTC. Amino acid sequence: CASSELAGVRYF.

This chain links TRBV5-1 with TRBJ2-1; the match to TRBD2 covers 11 bases. J gave up 4 bases and V 0 bases, and 6 bases lay outside the gene matches. Germline V lookup: CDR1 SGHRS, CDR2 YFSETQ. The CDR3 covers 17 residues. CDR3 region: CASSLGLAGSFYNEQFF. The CDR3 DNA follows: TGCGCCAGCAGCTTGGGACTAGCGGGGTCGTTTTACAATGAGCAGTTCTTC.

This clone has just one count. The chain combines TRBV30 with TRBJ2-7; D may correspond to TRBD1 or TRBD2 (6 bases each). CDR1 is GTSNPN and CDR2 is SVGIG in the germline V gene (reference sequence). The V gene lost 1 base and the J gene lost 5 bases, with 18 bases spanning the gap. This CDR3 region has 15 residues. The CDR3, as DNA: TGTGCCTGGAGTGCCCCGGGATGGGGGGCCCACGAGCAGTACTTC. Protein product: CAWSAPGWGAHEQYF.

The chain recombines TRBV6-5 with TRBJ1-1; 8 nucleotides agree with TRBD1. The CDR3 sequence is 14 residues long. The trim removed 11 bases at V and 1 base at J, leaving 9 bases unmatched. Germline-derived CDR1 and CDR2 are MNHEY and SVGAGI. The chain's CDR3 is CASAEGTGNTEAFF. CDR3 sequence (DNA): TGTGCCTCCGCAGAGGGGACAGGGAACACTGAAGCTTTCTTT.

The V call is TRBV19, the J call TRBJ1-5; D possibly corresponds to TRBD1 (5 bases). Trimming stripped 7 bases from V and 5 bases from J, with 9 bases between. CDR1 LNHDA and CDR2 SQIVND come from the germline V gene (reference sequence). The CDR3 spans 12 residues. The CDR3 DNA is TGTGCCAGTACGGGGGGGGATCAGCCCCAGCATTTT. It codes for CASTGGDQPQHF.

CDR3 sequence (DNA): TGTGCCAGCAGCTTAACGGCGGGTCATATCACAGATACGCAGTATTTT. Translating it yields CASSLTAGHITDTQYF. This chain links TRBV7-3 with TRBJ2-3; possibly TRBD2 for D (5 bases). Trimming cost V 0 bases and J 2 bases, with 12 bases left between them. This CDR3 contains 16 residues. From germline, CDR1 is SGHTA and CDR2 FQGTGA.

The chain combines TRBV27 with TRBJ1-3; no clear D. The CDR3 runs to 13 residues. CDR1 is MNHEY and CDR2 is SMNVEV in the germline V gene (reference sequence). V was pared by 3 bases and J by 0 bases, with 3 bases between. CDR3 protein: CASSFDSGNTIYF. The CDR3 nucleotides read TGTGCCAGCAGTTTTGACTCTGGAAACACCATATATTTT.